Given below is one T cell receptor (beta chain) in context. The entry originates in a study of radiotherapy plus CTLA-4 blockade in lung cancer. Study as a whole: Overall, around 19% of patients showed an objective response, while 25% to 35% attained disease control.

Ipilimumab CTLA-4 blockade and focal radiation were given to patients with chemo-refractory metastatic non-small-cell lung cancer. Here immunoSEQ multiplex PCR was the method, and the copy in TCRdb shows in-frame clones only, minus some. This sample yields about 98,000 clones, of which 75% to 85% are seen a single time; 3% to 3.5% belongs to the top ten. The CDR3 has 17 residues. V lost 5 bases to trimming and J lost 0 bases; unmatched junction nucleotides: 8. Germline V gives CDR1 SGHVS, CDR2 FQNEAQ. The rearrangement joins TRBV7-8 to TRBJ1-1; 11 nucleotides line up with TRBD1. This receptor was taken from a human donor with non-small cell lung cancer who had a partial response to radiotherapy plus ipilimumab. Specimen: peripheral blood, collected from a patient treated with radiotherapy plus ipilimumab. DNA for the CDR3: TGTGCCAGCAGCGACCGGACAGGGGGCTATTTGAACACTGAAGCTTTCTTT. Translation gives CASSDRTGGYLNTEAFF.